The source of this T cell receptor (beta chain) is a study of T cell responses to AZD1222 COVID-19 vaccine. Study-wide results and caveats: Only a handful of people who got AZD1222 tested seropositive at baseline.

With respect to this clone: Antigen specificity is unknown.

Assay used: immunoSEQ multiplex PCR; TCRdb lists only in-frame clones, some missing. The data hold about 93,000 clones, with just over 85% observed a single time. V lost 1 base to trimming and J lost 14 bases, with 21 bases between them. The germline gives CDR1 LGHDT, CDR2 YNNKEL (reference sequence). The CDR3 covers 16 residues. The sequenced sample was peripheral blood, obtained on day 0 of AZD1222 vaccination. This chain links TRBV3-1 (or the pseudogene TRBV3-2) with TRBJ1-6, with D possibly TRBD1 on 5 matching bases. The TCR comes from an adult in good health. The CDR3 is CASSQGGSGLKSTLHF. The CDR3 region has the DNA TGTGCCAGCAGCCAAGGGGGGTCTGGGTTGAAGTCGACCCTCCACTTT.